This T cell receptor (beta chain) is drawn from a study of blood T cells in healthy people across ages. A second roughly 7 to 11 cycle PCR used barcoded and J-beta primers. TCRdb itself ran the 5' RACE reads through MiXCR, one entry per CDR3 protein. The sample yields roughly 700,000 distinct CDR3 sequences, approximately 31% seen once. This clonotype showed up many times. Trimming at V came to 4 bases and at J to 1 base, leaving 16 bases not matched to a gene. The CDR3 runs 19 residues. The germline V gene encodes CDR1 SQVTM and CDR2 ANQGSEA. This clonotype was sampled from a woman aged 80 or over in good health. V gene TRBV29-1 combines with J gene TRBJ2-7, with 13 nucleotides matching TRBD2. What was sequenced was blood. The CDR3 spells CSVARAGLAGTLASYEQYF. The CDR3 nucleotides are TGCAGCGTTGCTAGGGCGGGACTAGCGGGGACTCTAGCTTCCTACGAGCAGTACTTC.